Listed below are T cell receptor beta chains from one sample, sequenced in a study of memory CD4+ T cells and cytomegalovirus serostatus. Data came from immunoSEQ multiplex PCR; TCRdb stores just in-frame clones and leaves some out. Among 50,000 to 65,000 clones listed, about four fifths were seen once. The specimen was memory CD4+ T cells from blood. The receptor source for this set is an adult in good health and CMV-seropositive. Both conserved end residues are part of each CDR3. Each record gives: J gene, D gene, V gene, CDR3 protein. The D gene is left open where the match is weak.

j_gene: TRBJ1-1; d_gene: -; v_gene: TRBV19; CDR3aa: CASSDNTGSNTEAFF
j_gene: TRBJ1-2; d_gene: -; v_gene: TRBV6-4; CDR3aa: CASTGVSDRFYGYTF
j_gene: TRBJ1-2; d_gene: -; v_gene: TRBV19; CDR3aa: CASSPNSANYGYTF
j_gene: TRBJ1-3; d_gene: -; v_gene: TRBV10-3; CDR3aa: CAISGPSSGNTIYF
j_gene: TRBJ1-3; d_gene: TRBD1; v_gene: TRBV10-3; CDR3aa: CAISEQGNGNTIYF
j_gene: TRBJ2-1; d_gene: -; v_gene: TRBV5-8; CDR3aa: CASTRGQVKSSYNEQFF
j_gene: TRBJ2-2; d_gene: -; v_gene: TRBV5-8; CDR3aa: CASSFSGRGELFF
j_gene: TRBJ2-1; d_gene: TRBD1; v_gene: TRBV4-3; CDR3aa: CASSLRQGPLFF
j_gene: TRBJ2-7; d_gene: -; v_gene: TRBV5-1; CDR3aa: CASSLESVRAFPYEQYF
j_gene: TRBJ2-7; d_gene: -; v_gene: TRBV19; CDR3aa: CASKASPGGHEQYF
j_gene: TRBJ2-1; d_gene: -; v_gene: TRBV7-3; CDR3aa: CASSLNSNKNNEQFF
j_gene: TRBJ2-2; d_gene: TRBD1; v_gene: TRBV11-2; CDR3aa: CASSLGQGDTGELFF
j_gene: TRBJ2-5; d_gene: -; v_gene: TRBV10-3; CDR3aa: CAISDPRVGVETQYF
j_gene: TRBJ2-3; d_gene: -; v_gene: TRBV6-5; CDR3aa: CASKSPSTDTQYF
j_gene: TRBJ2-3; d_gene: -; v_gene: TRBV15; CDR3aa: CATSRAQGDTQYF
j_gene: TRBJ2-1; d_gene: TRBD2; v_gene: TRBV5-1; CDR3aa: CASSAFYLAGILGRSYNEQFF
j_gene: TRBJ1-3; d_gene: -; v_gene: TRBV28; CDR3aa: CASSSGGPSGNTIYF
j_gene: TRBJ1-6; d_gene: -; v_gene: TRBV14; CDR3aa: CASSATRAYNSPLHF
j_gene: TRBJ1-5; d_gene: -; v_gene: TRBV6-1; CDR3aa: CASGGTRPNQPQHF
j_gene: TRBJ2-2; d_gene: TRBD2; v_gene: TRBV11-3; CDR3aa: CASSSLAGTGELFF
j_gene: TRBJ2-1; d_gene: -; v_gene: TRBV28; CDR3aa: CASSHQRRHNEQFF
j_gene: TRBJ2-5; d_gene: TRBD1; v_gene: TRBV7-9; CDR3aa: CASSLLTGEQETQYF
j_gene: TRBJ1-1; d_gene: TRBD1; v_gene: TRBV28; CDR3aa: CASREFRTGYAEAFF
j_gene: TRBJ2-7; d_gene: -; v_gene: TRBV2; CDR3aa: CASSGQGFGYEQYF
j_gene: TRBJ2-6; d_gene: TRBD1; v_gene: TRBV10-3; CDR3aa: CAFGTGIGGANVLTF
j_gene: TRBJ2-1; d_gene: -; v_gene: TRBV7-9; CDR3aa: CASSLVGDEQFF
j_gene: TRBJ1-1; d_gene: -; v_gene: TRBV2; CDR3aa: CASSGVVGADTEAFF
j_gene: TRBJ2-4; d_gene: -; v_gene: TRBV18; CDR3aa: CASSPQERMKNIQYF
j_gene: TRBJ1-3; d_gene: -; v_gene: TRBV7-6; CDR3aa: CASSLDLRNTIYF
j_gene: TRBJ2-1; d_gene: -; v_gene: TRBV10-1; CDR3aa: CASSGGTTYNEQFF
j_gene: TRBJ2-3; d_gene: -; v_gene: TRBV29-1; CDR3aa: CSGRGRTDTQYF
j_gene: TRBJ1-1; d_gene: -; v_gene: TRBV5-1; CDR3aa: CASRQGDNEAFF
j_gene: TRBJ2-1; d_gene: TRBD2; v_gene: TRBV5-4; CDR3aa: CASSFGAGGPEGNEQFF
j_gene: TRBJ2-1; d_gene: -; v_gene: TRBV19; CDR3aa: CASNPRGNYNEQFF
j_gene: TRBJ2-2; d_gene: TRBD1; v_gene: TRBV7-2; CDR3aa: CASSSGQGRTGELFF
j_gene: TRBJ1-2; d_gene: -; v_gene: TRBV6-5; CDR3aa: CASKIHRDYGYTF
j_gene: TRBJ2-6; d_gene: -; v_gene: TRBV28; CDR3aa: CASSFVGRGWPGANVLTF
j_gene: TRBJ1-1; d_gene: -; v_gene: TRBV18; CDR3aa: CASSPDSHMNTEAFF
j_gene: TRBJ1-3; d_gene: -; v_gene: TRBV6-5; CDR3aa: CASSSGGQNTIYF
j_gene: TRBJ1-1; d_gene: -; v_gene: TRBV6-6; CDR3aa: CASSYSQGNTEAFF
j_gene: TRBJ2-7; d_gene: -; v_gene: TRBV7-7; CDR3aa: CASSLDQEQGSEQYF
j_gene: TRBJ1-3; d_gene: -; v_gene: TRBV29-1; CDR3aa: CSVVELGNTIYF
j_gene: TRBJ2-3; d_gene: TRBD2; v_gene: TRBV4-3; CDR3aa: CASSQDGGLVGTQYF
j_gene: TRBJ1-2; d_gene: -; v_gene: TRBV6-1; CDR3aa: CASSEGYGYTF
j_gene: TRBJ1-1; d_gene: -; v_gene: TRBV5-1; CDR3aa: CASSLGGADTEAFF
j_gene: TRBJ1-1; d_gene: -; v_gene: TRBV21-1; CDR3aa: CANKNGGAHTEAFF
j_gene: TRBJ1-5; d_gene: -; v_gene: TRBV2; CDR3aa: CASSSQGSNQPQHF
j_gene: TRBJ1-4; d_gene: -; v_gene: TRBV4-1; CDR3aa: CASSQVNEKLFF
j_gene: TRBJ2-1; d_gene: TRBD2; v_gene: TRBV2; CDR3aa: CASSLERTSGGNEQFF
j_gene: TRBJ2-7; d_gene: TRBD2; v_gene: TRBV28; CDR3aa: CASSFSSGRASYEQYF
j_gene: TRBJ1-5; d_gene: -; v_gene: TRBV19; CDR3aa: CASSMRPNQPQHF
j_gene: TRBJ1-1; d_gene: TRBD1; v_gene: TRBV7-2; CDR3aa: CASSLVQGVPRTEAFF
j_gene: TRBJ1-5; d_gene: -; v_gene: TRBV6-1; CDR3aa: CASSRSRTENQPQHF